What follows describes a single T cell receptor beta chain. This entry is derived from a study of cytomegalovirus exposure and HLA in healthy donors. The CDR3 runs to 15 residues. Trimming removed 2 bases at V and 4 bases at J, with 12 bases between. Germline V gene lookup returns CDR1 SGHRS and CDR2 YFSETQ. PCR was performed using 60 Vbeta and 13 Jbeta primers. Clones were sequenced by immunoSEQ multiplex PCR, and TCRdb holds only the in-frame ones, with some missing. The repertoire holds 200,000 to 250,000 clones, 77% seen once, with 2.7% in the top ten. The receptor's source is a woman aged 60-70 years in good health and CMV-seropositive. Sequencing was performed on PBMCs. The V call is TRBV5-1, the J call TRBJ2-2; TRBD2 might be the D (5 bases). This CDR3 reads CASSLAVVTTGELFF. CDR3 coding DNA: TGCGCCAGCAGCTTAGCGGTCGTTACCACCGGGGAGCTGTTTTTT. The whole variable domain, filled in from reference TRBV5-1 and TRBJ2-2, reads KAGVTQTPRYLIKTRGQQVTLSCSPISGHRSVSWYQQTPGQGLQFLFEYFSETQRNKGNFPGRFSGRQFSNSRSEMNVSTLELGDSALYLCASSLAVVTTGELFFGEGSRLTVL.